Listed below are T cell receptor beta chains from one sample, sequenced in a study of blood T cell repertoires in COVID-19. Assay: immunoSEQ multiplex PCR; the TCRdb copy retains only in-frame clones and omits some. The table lists about 180,000 clones, around 74% of them singletons, with more than 6.5% in the top ten. The sample comprised peripheral blood. Receptors originate from a woman aged 60-70 years with COVID-19, enrolled during active disease. CDR3s include the opening cysteine and the closing phenylalanine or tryptophan. Fields, in order: D gene, V gene, clone size, J gene, CDR3 DNA, CDR3 protein. D genes are given only for firm matches. Clone size appears in some rows only: once, few, many, or a class for an expanded clone.

NA	TRBV19	NA	TRBJ1-1	TGTGCCAGTAGTATAGATGGGGGACAGAACACTGAAGCTTTCTTT	CASSIDGGQNTEAFF
NA	TRBV12-5	few	TRBJ1-2	TGTGCTAGTGGTCCAACACAGGGTATCTCTGGCTACACCTTC	CASGPTQGISGYTF
TRBD2	TRBV6-5	few	TRBJ2-1	TGTGCCAGCAGCCCGGGACTAGCGGTTTATGAGCAGTTCTTC	CASSPGLAVYEQFF
NA	TRBV7-9	once	TRBJ1-3	TGTGCCAGCAGCTTAGCCGAGGATCTACTTAACTCTGGAAACACCATATATTTT	CASSLAEDLLNSGNTIYF
TRBD2	TRBV4-2	NA	TRBJ2-7	TGTGCCAGCAGCCAAGATGGACTAGCGGGAAAGCTACCCGAGCAGTACTTC	CASSQDGLAGKLPEQYF
NA	TRBV19	NA	TRBJ2-2	TGTGCCAGTAGTATAAATAAGGGGGTCCCCGGGGAGCTGTTTTTT	CASSINKGVPGELFF
TRBD1	TRBV19	NA	TRBJ2-3	TGTGCCAGTAGTGCCACAGGGGGCTTTAGCACAGATACGCAGTATTTT	CASSATGGFSTDTQYF
NA	TRBV18	NA	TRBJ1-2	TGTGCCAGCTCAAGGACAGCTGGGAGCTATGGCTACACCTTC	CASSRTAGSYGYTF
TRBD2	TRBV15	NA	TRBJ2-1	TGTGCCACCAGCGGACCGGGACTAGCGGTTAGCTCCTACAATGAGCAGTTCTTC	CATSGPGLAVSSYNEQFF
NA	TRBV28	NA	TRBJ2-7	TGTGCCAGCAGTACACGTTCCTACGAGCAGTACTTC	CASSTRSYEQYF
NA	TRBV15	NA	TRBJ2-7	TGTGCCACCAGCAGAGCGGAGGGAGGGCAGTACTTC	CATSRAEGGQYF
TRBD1	TRBV27	NA	TRBJ1-2	TGTGCCAGCAGTTTTTGGGACAGGCCCTATGGCTACACCTTC	CASSFWDRPYGYTF
TRBD2	TRBV27	NA	TRBJ2-3	TGTGCCAGCAGAACGACTAGCGGGGGGCTGGGGGCAGATACGCAGTATTTT	CASRTTSGGLGADTQYF
TRBD1	TRBV7-7	NA	TRBJ1-2	TGTGCTAGCAGCTTAGAACCGGACAGGGAGGGTGGCTACACCTTC	CASSLEPDREGGYTF
NA	TRBV29-1	NA	TRBJ2-1	TGCAGCGTCGCTCTCCCGCCGAGCTCCTACAATGAGCAGTTCTTC	CSVALPPSSYNEQFF
NA	TRBV11-2	few	TRBJ1-6	TGTGCCAGCAGCTCGTCAGGGAACTCACCCCTCCACTTT	CASSSSGNSPLHF
NA	TRBV5-4	few	TRBJ2-6	TGTGCCAGCAGCAGGGAGTCTGGGGCCAACGTCCTGACTTTC	CASSRESGANVLTF
NA	TRBV7-9	NA	TRBJ1-4	TGTGCCAGCAGCTTAGCGGGACTCGGTGAAAAACTGTTTTTT	CASSLAGLGEKLFF
TRBD1	TRBV19	NA	TRBJ1-1	TGTGCCAGTAGTTCCCGGACAGGGGGGTACACTGAAGCTTTCTTT	CASSSRTGGYTEAFF
NA	TRBV12-3/TRBV12-4	NA	TRBJ1-2	TGTGCCAGCAGTTATAGGGGTCCCAGTGGCTACACCTTC	CASSYRGPSGYTF
TRBD2	TRBV7-2	NA	TRBJ2-1	TGTGCCAGCAGCTCGACTAGCGGGACTTACAATGAGCAGTTCTTC	CASSSTSGTYNEQFF
NA	TRBV12-3/TRBV12-4	NA	TRBJ2-3	TGTGCCAGCATCCTCGTCAGGGAGGGGGCGCAGTATTTT	CASILVREGAQYF
NA	TRBV3-1/TRBV3-2	NA	TRBJ2-3	TGTGCCAGCAGCCAAGAATTGCGGACAAAGGCAGATACGCAGTATTTT	CASSQELRTKADTQYF
TRBD2	TRBV3-1/TRBV3-2	NA	TRBJ2-4	TGTGCCAGCAGCCAAGCGGTTAGCGGGAGACACATTCAGTACTTC	CASSQAVSGRHIQYF
TRBD1	TRBV9	NA	TRBJ1-4	TGTGCCAGCAGCGCCCAGGGGGCGGCTAATGAAAAACTGTTTTTT	CASSAQGAANEKLFF
NA	TRBV6-5	NA	TRBJ2-1	TGTGCCAGCAGTTACTCGACGGGAGCGAACTACAATGAGCAGTTCTTC	CASSYSTGANYNEQFF
TRBD1	TRBV19	NA	TRBJ2-3	TGTGCCAGTGCCGGGACAGTCGATGCTAGCACAGATACGCAGTATTTT	CASAGTVDASTDTQYF
NA	TRBV5-1	NA	TRBJ1-2	TGCGCCAGCAGCCCAGGGGACGCACATGGCTACACCTTC	CASSPGDAHGYTF
NA	TRBV9	once	TRBJ2-1	TGTGCCAGCAGCGAAGCGGGTCCCCACAATGAGCAGTTCTTC	CASSEAGPHNEQFF
NA	TRBV24-1	NA	TRBJ2-5	TGTGCCACCAGTGAGGAGGGGATCGCAGGGGAGACCCAGTACTTC	CATSEEGIAGETQYF
NA	TRBV11-2	NA	TRBJ2-2	TGTGCCAGCAGGACAGCGAACACCGGGGAGCTGTTTTTT	CASRTANTGELFF
NA	TRBV4-2	NA	TRBJ2-7	TGTGCCAGCAGCCCAGGACGGGGGTCGGACGAGCAGTACTTC	CASSPGRGSDEQYF